This is a list of T cell receptor beta chains from one sample in a study of identical twins. TCRdb passed the 5' RACE reads through MiXCR, listing each CDR3 protein once. Among 500,000 to 550,000 distinct CDR3 sequences listed, around 22% were seen once. Another study also made use of these data, one on yellow fever vaccine responses in identical twins.

The sequenced sample consisted of CD4+ T cells sorted from blood. Receptors originate from a woman younger than 30 in good health. The CDR3 runs from the conserved cysteine through the conserved F or W. D genes are given only for firm matches. For some rows the clone size is stated as once, few or many, or as a class when expanded; others skip it.

cdr3_length	v_call	clone_size	d_call	j_call	cdr3_nt	cdr3_aa
15	TRBV5-1	.	TRBD2	TRBJ2-1	TGCGCCAGCAGCCCTGGACTAGCCTCTACCAATGAGCAGTTCTTC	CASSPGLASTNEQFF
17	TRBV7-2	few	.	TRBJ2-3	TGTGCCAGCAGCCAACAGGTGTCGGATGGACTCACAGATACGCAGTATTTT	CASSQQVSDGLTDTQYF
16	TRBV24-1	.	TRBD2	TRBJ2-7	TGTGCCACCAGTGATTTGCATTCCAGCGGGAGATACGAGCAGTACTTC	CATSDLHSSGRYEQYF
14	TRBV20-1	.	.	TRBJ1-6	TGCAGTGCTAGACCAGGGGTTTCTAATTCACCCCTCCACTTT	CSARPGVSNSPLHF
16	TRBV20-1	few	TRBD2	TRBJ2-3	TGCAGTGCTAGACCTCCAGCGGGAGTGGGCCCAGATACGCAGTATTTT	CSARPPAGVGPDTQYF
14	TRBV4-1	.	.	TRBJ2-3	TGCGCCAGCAGCATCCCGGGACTTGTCGGTACGCAGTATTTT	CASSIPGLVGTQYF
14	TRBV11-2	.	TRBD1	TRBJ2-5	TGTGCCAGCAGCTTAGAGGACAGGGTAGAGACCCAGTACTTC	CASSLEDRVETQYF
14	TRBV4-2	.	.	TRBJ2-5	TGTGCCAGCAGCCCTGCCAGGGCCCAAGAGACCCAGTACTTC	CASSPARAQETQYF
16	TRBV5-1	.	.	TRBJ1-6	TGCGCCAGCAGCTTGGCACCAGGAGATACCAATTCACCCCTCCACTTT	CASSLAPGDTNSPLHF
12	TRBV12-3/TRBV12-4	.	.	TRBJ2-3	TGTGCCAGCAGTTTAGTTATAGGTACGCAGTATTTT	CASSLVIGTQYF
14	TRBV5-1	few	TRBD1	TRBJ2-3	TGCGCCAGCGGTCGGGACAGGGGCACAGATACGCAGTATTTT	CASGRDRGTDTQYF
13	TRBV20-1	few	.	TRBJ1-5	TGCAGTGCTAGCTGGGGTGAGAATCAGCCCCAGCATTTT	CSASWGENQPQHF
16	TRBV19	.	TRBD2	TRBJ2-1	TGTGCCAGCACCTCGGGACTAGCGGGAGGGCCCCATGAGCAGTTCTTC	CASTSGLAGGPHEQFF
15	TRBV20-1	.	TRBD2	TRBJ2-1	TGCAGTGCTAGACCGACTAGCGGGATCTACAATGAGCAGTTCTTC	CSARPTSGIYNEQFF
20	TRBV5-1	.	TRBD1	TRBJ2-1	TGCGCCAGCAGCTTGGGGTACACAGGGGTCGGTGCCGGAACTAACAATGAGCAGTTCTTC	CASSLGYTGVGAGTNNEQFF
15	TRBV2	few	TRBD2	TRBJ2-1	TGTGCCAGCTCCGTGCGCGGGAGGGCCGGGAATGAGCAGTTCTTC	CASSVRGRAGNEQFF
13	TRBV12-3/TRBV12-4	.	.	TRBJ1-1	TGTGCCAGCAGTCTAACCCACGGGGGCGAAGCTTTCTTT	CASSLTHGGEAFF
13	TRBV29-1	.	TRBD2	TRBJ2-1	TGCAGCGTTGATGTAGTAGCGGGACTTGTTCAGTTCTTC	CSVDVVAGLVQFF
14	TRBV20-1	.	TRBD1	TRBJ2-1	TGCAGTGCTAGAGACAGAGGACAGGGCGGGGAGCAGTTCTTC	CSARDRGQGGEQFF
16	TRBV5-1	few	.	TRBJ2-7	TGCGCCAGCAGCTTGGGGGCCAGCCAGGGAACCTACGAGCAGTACTTC	CASSLGASQGTYEQYF
17	TRBV5-1	few	.	TRBJ1-1	TGCGCCAGCAGCTTGGTGGTTGAAGGAGGTAGGGGCACTGAAGCTTTCTTT	CASSLVVEGGRGTEAFF
15	TRBV6-1	.	TRBD1	TRBJ2-3	TGTGCCAGCAGCCCGGGACAGGGCCTTCTAGATACGCAGTATTTT	CASSPGQGLLDTQYF
16	TRBV20-1	few	.	TRBJ2-7	TGCAGTGCTAGAGGCTTGGGGCAGGGGGGGGCCTACGAGCAGTACTTC	CSARGLGQGGAYEQYF
13	TRBV29-1	many	.	TRBJ1-2	TGCAGCGTTGAAGATCTTCGGGGGAGCGGCTACACCTTC	CSVEDLRGSGYTF
14	TRBV2	.	.	TRBJ2-1	TGTGCCAGCACGTCAGGGTGGTCTAGGGATGAGCAGTTCTTC	CASTSGWSRDEQFF
15	TRBV9	.	TRBD2	TRBJ2-7	TGTGCCAGCAGCGTAGGCACTAGCGGGAACTACGAGCAGTACTTC	CASSVGTSGNYEQYF
14	TRBV11-3	few	.	TRBJ2-1	TGTGCCAGCACCCAGGGTAAGGGCTGGCAGGGGCAGTTCTTC	CASTQGKGWQGQFF
14	TRBV29-1	.	.	TRBJ1-2	TGCAGCGTTTCTCCCCAGAGTCTAATCTATGGCTACACCTTC	CSVSPQSLIYGYTF
11	TRBV20-1	few	.	TRBJ2-1	TGCAGTGCTAGGACACCGGGACCTCAGTTCTTC	CSARTPGPQFF
14	TRBV20-1	.	TRBD2	TRBJ2-1	TGCAGTGCTAGGGGCGGGGGGGCCAGTAATGAGCAGTTCTTC	CSARGGGASNEQFF
15	TRBV5-5	.	.	TRBJ2-1	TGTGCCAGCAGCTTGATCGGTTTAAGCTACAATGAGCAGTTCTTC	CASSLIGLSYNEQFF
14	TRBV24-1	few	.	TRBJ1-5	TGTGCCACCAGTGATAGGACGGCGAATCAGCCCCAGCATTTT	CATSDRTANQPQHF
15	TRBV6-1	few	.	TRBJ1-4	TGTGCCAGCAGGGCTCAGATGGCAACTAGGGAAAAACTGTTTTTT	CASRAQMATREKLFF
15	TRBV12-3/TRBV12-4	few	TRBD1	TRBJ2-1	TGTGCCAGCAGTTTAGTGGGGACAGGGTTACGCGAGCAGTTCTTC	CASSLVGTGLREQFF
15	TRBV20-1	once	TRBD1	TRBJ2-3	TGCAGTGCTAGAGGACAGGGTTTAAGCACAGATACGCAGTATTTT	CSARGQGLSTDTQYF
15	TRBV12-3/TRBV12-4	.	.	TRBJ1-4	TGTGCCAGCAGTTCCAGGGGAAGGAAGAATGAAAAACTGTTTTTT	CASSSRGRKNEKLFF
16	TRBV5-1	few	.	TRBJ2-1	TGCGCCAGCACCCGGGACCTCGCTTCAACCTACAATGAGCAGTTCTTC	CASTRDLASTYNEQFF
14	TRBV27	few	.	TRBJ2-3	TGTGCCAGCAGTTTCCTTAGCGGCTTAGATACGCAGTATTTT	CASSFLSGLDTQYF
14	TRBV7-9	.	TRBD1	TRBJ1-1	TGTGCCAGCAGCCCCCCGGCAGGGGGATATGAAGCTTTCTTT	CASSPPAGGYEAFF
13	TRBV20-1	few	.	TRBJ1-1	TGCAGTGCTAGACATATTTCGAACACTGAAGCTTTCTTT	CSARHISNTEAFF
17	TRBV7-6	.	TRBD2	TRBJ2-2	TGTGCCAGCAGCGTTAGTGTGCAGCGGGAACGAGGCGGGGAGCTGTTTTTT	CASSVSVQRERGGELFF
13	TRBV4-2	.	.	TRBJ2-6	TGTGCCAGCAGCCAAGATGGGGACTCTCCAAGAGCTTTC	CASSQDGDSPRAF
14	TRBV12-3/TRBV12-4	.	TRBD2	TRBJ2-7	TGTGCCAGCAGTACACTAGCGGGAGGAGGCGAGCAGTACTTC	CASSTLAGGGEQYF
14	TRBV27	few	.	TRBJ2-4	TGTGCCACCAGTTTGGGAGCCGGACATAACATTCAGTACTTC	CATSLGAGHNIQYF
13	TRBV5-1	few	.	TRBJ2-5	TGCGCCAGCAGCCGAACCTTTCGAGAGACCCAGTACTTC	CASSRTFRETQYF
13	TRBV5-1	.	.	TRBJ2-2	TGCGCCAGCGGACCTCAGAACACCGGGGAGCTGTTTTTT	CASGPQNTGELFF
14	TRBV6-1	.	.	TRBJ2-2	TGTGCCAGCAGTCCACTAGCATTCTCCGGGGAGCTGTTTTTT	CASSPLAFSGELFF
13	TRBV19	.	TRBD1	TRBJ1-5	TGTGCCAGTAGTACGGACAGGGGCCAGCCCCAGCATTTT	CASSTDRGQPQHF
15	TRBV7-8	few	.	TRBJ2-7	TGTGCCAGCAGCTTAGTGGGGGGCGCCATCTACGAGCAGTACTTC	CASSLVGGAIYEQYF
15	TRBV2	.	.	TRBJ1-6	TGTGCCAGCAGTGAAGCTCTACCCGTAGGATCACCCCTCCACTTT	CASSEALPVGSPLHF
12	TRBV4-1	few	.	TRBJ2-3	TGCGCCAGCAGCCACGACACAGATACGCAGTATTTT	CASSHDTDTQYF
15	TRBV9	.	.	TRBJ2-5	TGTGCCAGCAGCCTCTCCGGACTCCCGTACGAGACCCAGTACTTC	CASSLSGLPYETQYF
14	TRBV20-1	.	.	TRBJ2-1	TGCAGTGCTAGGGTGAGACTGGTCTACAATGAGCAGTTCTTC	CSARVRLVYNEQFF